This TCR beta chain was retrieved from a study of blood T cells in healthy people across ages. Study at large: Template switching caught about one barcoded beta molecule for each two T cells.

The use of a sample-barcoded 5' primer and a J-beta primer mix characterized a second PCR of about 7 to 12 cycles. MiXCR, run by TCRdb on the 5' RACE reads, gives a single entry per CDR3 protein. Of 720,000 or so distinct CDR3 sequences detected, 40% to 45% appear once; the ten largest clones hold 25% to 30%. Whenever a sample was processed, at least 6 million PBMCs were isolated. This clonotype occurred a few times. Sample: blood. The receptor comes from a man older than 75 in good health.

CDR3 loop: CASSQDIGEQYF. CDR3 sequence (DNA): TGTGCCAGCAGCCAAGACATCGGGGAGCAGTACTTC. The chain recombines TRBV4-2 with TRBJ2-7; no definite D call. Deletions cut 0 bases from V and 7 bases from J, with 7 bases between. Germline loops: CDR1 LGHNA, CDR2 YNFKEQ. The CDR3 extends over 12 amino acids.